This T cell receptor beta chain was recovered during a study of cytomegalovirus exposure and HLA in healthy donors. Study-level background: A previous analysis identified approximately 110 million unique TCR beta sequences derived from around 200 million T cells. Overall study findings and caveats: Within a later analysis, the majority of CMV-associated TCR beta chains appeared HLA-restricted. Some TCR beta chains (164 of them) were listed as cytomegalovirus-associated. What a later analysis reportedly showed was that an Asian-associated ancestry cluster had fewer N-insertions than the approximately 670-donor mean.

PCR was performed using 60 Vbeta and 13 Jbeta primers. Only in-frame clones appear in the TCRdb table, and some are missing; sequencing was by immunoSEQ multiplex PCR. The sample lists roughly 170,000 clones, almost 80% occurring once. Concerning this clone: Antigen unknown.

Germline CDR1 LGHNA, CDR2 YSLEER. Trimming at V came to 0 bases and at J to 0 bases, leaving 3 bases not matched to a gene. The length of the CDR3 is 18 residues. This sequence joins TRBV4-3 and TRBJ2-6, with 9 bases matching TRBD2. The clonotype comes from a man aged 30 to 39 in good health and CMV-seronegative. The sequenced sample was PBMCs. This chain's CDR3 is CASSQEAGGSSGANVLTF. The CDR3, as DNA: TGCGCCAGCAGCCAAGAAGCGGGGGGCTCCTCTGGGGCCAACGTCCTGACTTTC.